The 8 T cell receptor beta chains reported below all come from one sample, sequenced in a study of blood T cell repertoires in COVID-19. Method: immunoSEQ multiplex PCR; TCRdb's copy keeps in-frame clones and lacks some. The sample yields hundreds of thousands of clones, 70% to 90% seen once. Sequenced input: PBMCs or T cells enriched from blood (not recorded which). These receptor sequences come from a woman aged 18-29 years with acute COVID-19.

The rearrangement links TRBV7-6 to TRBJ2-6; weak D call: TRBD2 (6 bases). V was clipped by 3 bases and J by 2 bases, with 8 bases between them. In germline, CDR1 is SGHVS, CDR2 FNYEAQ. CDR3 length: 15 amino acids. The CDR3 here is CASSLGGPGANVLTF. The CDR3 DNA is TGTGCCAGCAGCTTGGGAGGACCTGGGGCCAACGTCCTGACTTTC.

For the CDR3, the DNA is TGCGCCAGCAGCCTAACCCGGACAGAGAACACTGAAGCTTTCTTT. Translating it yields CASSLTRTENTEAFF. The chain uses TRBV5-1 and TRBJ1-1; maybe TRBD1 (6 bases). Germline CDR1 SGHRS, CDR2 YFSETQ. The CDR3 loop spans 15 amino acids. Trimming took 4 bases from V and 1 from J, leaving 14 bases between them.

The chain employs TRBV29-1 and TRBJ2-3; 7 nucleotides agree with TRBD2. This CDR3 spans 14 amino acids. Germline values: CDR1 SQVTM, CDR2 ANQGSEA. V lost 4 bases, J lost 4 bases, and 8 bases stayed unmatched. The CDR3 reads CSVGGGPFADTQYF. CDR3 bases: TGCAGCGTTGGGGGGGGACCCTTTGCAGATACGCAGTATTTT.

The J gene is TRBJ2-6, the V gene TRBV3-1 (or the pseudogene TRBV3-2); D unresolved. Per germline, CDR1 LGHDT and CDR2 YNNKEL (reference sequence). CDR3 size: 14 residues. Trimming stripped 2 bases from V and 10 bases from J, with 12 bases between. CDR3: CASSQLLLRNVLTF. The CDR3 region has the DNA TGTGCCAGCAGCCAATTGTTACTTCGTAACGTCCTGACTTTC.

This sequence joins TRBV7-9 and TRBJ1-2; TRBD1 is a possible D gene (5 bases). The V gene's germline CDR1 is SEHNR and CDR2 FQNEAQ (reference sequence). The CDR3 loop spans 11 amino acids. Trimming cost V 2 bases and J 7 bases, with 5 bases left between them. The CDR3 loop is CASSLQGGYTF. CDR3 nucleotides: TGTGCCAGCAGCTTACAGGGTGGCTACACCTTC.

The CDR3 sequence: CASSGWTGDPEAFF. Written as DNA, the CDR3 is TGTGCCAGCAGTGGTTGGACAGGGGACCCTGAAGCTTTCTTT. J is TRBJ1-1 and V is TRBV25-1, with 9 bases identical to TRBD1. This CDR3 has 14 residues. Looked up from germline, CDR1 is MGHDK and CDR2 is SYGVNS. Trimming took 4 bases from V and 6 from J; bases not matched to a gene: 6.

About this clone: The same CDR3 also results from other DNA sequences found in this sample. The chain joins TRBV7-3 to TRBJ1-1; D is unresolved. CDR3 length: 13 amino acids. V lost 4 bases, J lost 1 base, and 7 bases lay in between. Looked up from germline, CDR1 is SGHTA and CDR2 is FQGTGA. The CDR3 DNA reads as TGTGCCAGCAGCTCCACCGGGAACACTGAAGCTTTCTTT. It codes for CASSSTGNTEAFF.

CDR3 sequence: CASSQVLGRDTEAFF. CDR3 sequence (DNA): TGCGCCAGCAGCCAAGTTCTGGGGCGCGACACTGAAGCTTTCTTT. The chain recombines TRBV4-1 with TRBJ1-1; D might be TRBD1 (5 bases). This CDR3 contains 15 residues. Germline V gene lookup returns CDR1 MGHRA and CDR2 YSYEKL. V was trimmed by 1 base and J by 3 bases, leaving 12 bases between them.